This TCR beta chain came from a study of OX40 agonist ivuxolimab in advanced cancers. Study overall: Head and neck, renal cell, melanoma or hepatocellular carcinoma were the cancers that dose-escalation patients had. General study findings and limits: CD4+ and CD8+ blood T cells expanded clonally by week 6 at 0.1 to 3.0 mg/kg.

TCRdb's copy holds only in-frame clones and misses some; the assay was immunoSEQ multiplex PCR. The table lists 72,000 or so clones, 87% of them singletons. V was clipped by 7 bases and J by 9 bases; unmatched bases: 8. CDR1 and CDR2 (germline): SNHLY, FYNNEI. This CDR3 comprises 13 residues. This clone was seen just once. Its antigen is not known. The chain employs TRBV2 and TRBJ2-1; 8 bases are a match to TRBD1. The sequence derives from an adult with an advanced solid tumor such as melanoma, head and neck, liver or kidney cancer. The sequencing here drew on CD4+ or CD8+ T cells sorted from blood, taken in a trial of the OX40 agonist ivuxolimab. For the CDR3, the DNA is TGTGCCAGCAAGGACAGGGACAGTCCTGAGCAGTTCTTC. Its translation is CASKDRDSPEQFF.